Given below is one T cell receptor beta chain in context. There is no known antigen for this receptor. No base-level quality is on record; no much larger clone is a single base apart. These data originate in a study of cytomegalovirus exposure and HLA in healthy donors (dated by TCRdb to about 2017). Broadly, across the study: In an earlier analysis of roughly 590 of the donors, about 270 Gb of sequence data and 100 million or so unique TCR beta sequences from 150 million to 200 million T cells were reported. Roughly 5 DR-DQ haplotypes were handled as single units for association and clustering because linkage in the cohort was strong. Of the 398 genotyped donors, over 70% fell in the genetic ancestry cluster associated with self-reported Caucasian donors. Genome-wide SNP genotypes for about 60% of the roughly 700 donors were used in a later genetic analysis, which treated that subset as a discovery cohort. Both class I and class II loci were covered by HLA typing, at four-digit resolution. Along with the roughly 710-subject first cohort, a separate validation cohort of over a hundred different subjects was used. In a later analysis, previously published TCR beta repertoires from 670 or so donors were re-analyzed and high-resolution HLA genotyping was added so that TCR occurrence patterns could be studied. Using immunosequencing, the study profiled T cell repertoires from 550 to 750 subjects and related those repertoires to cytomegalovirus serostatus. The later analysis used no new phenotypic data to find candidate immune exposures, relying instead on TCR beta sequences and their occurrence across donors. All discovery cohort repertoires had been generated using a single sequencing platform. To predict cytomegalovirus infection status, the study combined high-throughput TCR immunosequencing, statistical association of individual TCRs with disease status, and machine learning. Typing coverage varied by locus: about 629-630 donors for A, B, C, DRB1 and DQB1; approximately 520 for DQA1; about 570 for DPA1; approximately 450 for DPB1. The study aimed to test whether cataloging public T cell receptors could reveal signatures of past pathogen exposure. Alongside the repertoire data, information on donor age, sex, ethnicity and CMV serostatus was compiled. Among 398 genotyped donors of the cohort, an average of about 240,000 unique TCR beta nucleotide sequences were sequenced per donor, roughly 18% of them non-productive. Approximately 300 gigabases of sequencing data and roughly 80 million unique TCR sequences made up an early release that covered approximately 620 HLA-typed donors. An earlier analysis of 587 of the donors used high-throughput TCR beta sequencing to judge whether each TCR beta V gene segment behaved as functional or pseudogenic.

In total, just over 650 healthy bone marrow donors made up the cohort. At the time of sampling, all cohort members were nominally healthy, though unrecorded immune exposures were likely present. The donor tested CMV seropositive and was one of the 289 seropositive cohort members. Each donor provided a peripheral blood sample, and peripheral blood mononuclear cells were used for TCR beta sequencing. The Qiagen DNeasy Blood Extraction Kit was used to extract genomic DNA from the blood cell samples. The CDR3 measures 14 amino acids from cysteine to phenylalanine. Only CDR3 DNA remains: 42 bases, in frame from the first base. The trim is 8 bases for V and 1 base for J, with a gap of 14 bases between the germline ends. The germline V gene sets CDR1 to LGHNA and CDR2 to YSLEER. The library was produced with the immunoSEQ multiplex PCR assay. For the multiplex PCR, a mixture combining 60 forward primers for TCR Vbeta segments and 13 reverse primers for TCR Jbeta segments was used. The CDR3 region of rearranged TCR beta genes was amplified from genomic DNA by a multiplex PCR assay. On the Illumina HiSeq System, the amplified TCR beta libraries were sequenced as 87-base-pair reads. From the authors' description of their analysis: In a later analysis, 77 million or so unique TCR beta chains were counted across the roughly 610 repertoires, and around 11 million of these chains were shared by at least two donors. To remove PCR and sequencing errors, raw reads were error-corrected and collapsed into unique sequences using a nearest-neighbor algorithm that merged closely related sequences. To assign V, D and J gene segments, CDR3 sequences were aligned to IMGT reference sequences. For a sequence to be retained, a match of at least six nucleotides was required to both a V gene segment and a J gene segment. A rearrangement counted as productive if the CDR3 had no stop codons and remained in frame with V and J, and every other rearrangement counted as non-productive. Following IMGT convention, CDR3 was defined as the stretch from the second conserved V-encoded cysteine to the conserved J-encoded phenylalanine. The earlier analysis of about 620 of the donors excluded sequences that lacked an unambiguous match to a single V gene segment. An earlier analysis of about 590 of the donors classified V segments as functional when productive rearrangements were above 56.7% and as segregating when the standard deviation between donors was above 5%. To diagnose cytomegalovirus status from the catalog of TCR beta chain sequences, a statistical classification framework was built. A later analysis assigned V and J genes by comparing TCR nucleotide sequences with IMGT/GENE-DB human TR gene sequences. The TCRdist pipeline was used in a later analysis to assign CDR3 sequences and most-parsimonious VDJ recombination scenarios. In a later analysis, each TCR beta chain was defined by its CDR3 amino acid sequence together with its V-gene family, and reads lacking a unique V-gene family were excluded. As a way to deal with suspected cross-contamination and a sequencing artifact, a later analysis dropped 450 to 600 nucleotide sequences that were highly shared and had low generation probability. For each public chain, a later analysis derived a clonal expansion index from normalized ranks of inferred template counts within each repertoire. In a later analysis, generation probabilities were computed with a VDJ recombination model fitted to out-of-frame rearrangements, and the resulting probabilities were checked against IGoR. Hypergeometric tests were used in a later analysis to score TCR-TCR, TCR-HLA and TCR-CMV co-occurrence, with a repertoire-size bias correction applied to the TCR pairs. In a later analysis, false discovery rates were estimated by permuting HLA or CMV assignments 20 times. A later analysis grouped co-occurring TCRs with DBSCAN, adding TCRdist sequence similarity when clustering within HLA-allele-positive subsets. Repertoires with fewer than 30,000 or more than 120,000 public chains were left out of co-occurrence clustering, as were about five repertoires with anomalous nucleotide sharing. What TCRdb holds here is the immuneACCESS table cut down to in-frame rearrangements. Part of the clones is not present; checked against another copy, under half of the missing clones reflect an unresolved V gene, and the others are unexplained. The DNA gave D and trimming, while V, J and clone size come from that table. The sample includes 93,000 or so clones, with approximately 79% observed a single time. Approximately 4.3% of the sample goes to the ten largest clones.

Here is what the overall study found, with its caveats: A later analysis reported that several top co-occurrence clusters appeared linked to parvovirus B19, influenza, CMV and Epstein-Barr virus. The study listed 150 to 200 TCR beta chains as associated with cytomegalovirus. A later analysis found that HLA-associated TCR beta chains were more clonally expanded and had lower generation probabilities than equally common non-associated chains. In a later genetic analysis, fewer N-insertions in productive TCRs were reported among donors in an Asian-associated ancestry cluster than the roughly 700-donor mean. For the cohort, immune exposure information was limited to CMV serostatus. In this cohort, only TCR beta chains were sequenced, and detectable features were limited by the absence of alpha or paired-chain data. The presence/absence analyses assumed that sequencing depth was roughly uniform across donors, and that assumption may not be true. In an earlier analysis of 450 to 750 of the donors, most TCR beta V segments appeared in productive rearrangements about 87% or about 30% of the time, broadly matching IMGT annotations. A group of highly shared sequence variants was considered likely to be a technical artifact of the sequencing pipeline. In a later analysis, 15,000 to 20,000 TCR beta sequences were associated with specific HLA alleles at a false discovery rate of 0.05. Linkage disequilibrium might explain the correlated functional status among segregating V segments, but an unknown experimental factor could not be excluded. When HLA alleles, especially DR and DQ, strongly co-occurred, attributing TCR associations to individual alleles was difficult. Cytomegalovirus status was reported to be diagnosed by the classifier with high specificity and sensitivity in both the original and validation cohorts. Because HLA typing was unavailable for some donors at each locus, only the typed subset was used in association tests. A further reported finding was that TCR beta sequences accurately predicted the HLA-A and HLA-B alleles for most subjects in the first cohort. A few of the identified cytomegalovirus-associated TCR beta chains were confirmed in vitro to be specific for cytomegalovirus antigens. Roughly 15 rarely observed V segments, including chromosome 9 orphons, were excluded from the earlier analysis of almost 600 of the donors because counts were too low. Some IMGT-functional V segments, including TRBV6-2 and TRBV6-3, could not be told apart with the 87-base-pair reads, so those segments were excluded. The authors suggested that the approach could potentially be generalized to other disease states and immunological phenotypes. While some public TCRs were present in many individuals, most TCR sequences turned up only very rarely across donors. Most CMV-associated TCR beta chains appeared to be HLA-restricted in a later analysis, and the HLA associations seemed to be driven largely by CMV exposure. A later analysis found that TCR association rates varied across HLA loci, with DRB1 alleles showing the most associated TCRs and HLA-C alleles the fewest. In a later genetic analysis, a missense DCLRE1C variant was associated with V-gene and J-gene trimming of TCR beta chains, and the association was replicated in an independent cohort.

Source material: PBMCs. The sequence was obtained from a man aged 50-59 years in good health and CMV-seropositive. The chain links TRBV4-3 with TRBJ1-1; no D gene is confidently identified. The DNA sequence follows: TGCGCCAGCCAAACGGGGAATTGGAACACTGAAGCTTTCTTT. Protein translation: CASQTGNWNTEAFF.